The rows below give T cell receptor beta chains drawn from one sample of a study of Ad26.COV2.S vaccination and SARS-CoV-2 variants. Assay used: immunoSEQ multiplex PCR; TCRdb lists only in-frame clones, some missing. The sample yields 400,000 to 450,000 clones, 90% seen once. This material consisted of peripheral blood, taken in a trial of Ad26.COV2.S vaccine versus placebo. Receptor source: a person aged 18 to 65 who received the Ad26.COV2.S COVID-19 vaccine or a placebo. Each CDR3 is given with its conserved first and last residue. The order of the fields is clone size, D gene, V gene, J gene, CDR3 protein, CDR3 DNA. A D gene is named only where the DNA matches it firmly. A row's size may be missing; if present it is once, few, many or a size class.

-	-	TRBV10-1	TRBJ2-1	CATRPTRGNEQFF	TGCGCCACCCGACCCACTAGAGGTAATGAGCAGTTCTTC
-	TRBD2	TRBV4-1	TRBJ2-7	CASSPLGTSGSTPYEQYF	TGCGCCAGCAGCCCGTTAGGGACTAGCGGGAGTACCCCCTACGAGCAGTACTTC
-	-	TRBV7-2	TRBJ1-4	CASSLAPSVWQGGGSNEKLFF	TGTGCCAGCAGCTTAGCCCCATCGGTGTGGCAGGGAGGAGGGTCCAATGAAAAACTGTTTTTT
few	-	TRBV11-2	TRBJ1-2	CASSFRDGYGYTF	TGTGCCAGCAGCTTCAGGGACGGCTATGGCTACACCTTC
few	TRBD1	TRBV5-1	TRBJ2-1	CASSLGVAGQGGEQFF	TGCGCCAGCAGCTTGGGCGTGGCGGGACAGGGTGGGGAGCAGTTCTTC
-	-	TRBV19	TRBJ2-3	CASSIQSTDTQYF	TGTGCCAGTAGTATACAAAGCACAGATACGCAGTATTTT
-	-	TRBV6-5	TRBJ2-1	CASSSDPFNEQFF	TGTGCCAGCAGTTCTGACCCATTCAATGAGCAGTTCTTC
-	-	TRBV20-1	TRBJ2-1	CSARAYNEQFF	TGCAGTGCTAGGGCGTACAATGAGCAGTTCTTC
-	TRBD1	TRBV2	TRBJ1-6	CASRPGQHNSPLHF	TGTGCCAGCAGGCCGGGACAGCATAATTCACCCCTCCACTTT
-	-	TRBV6-2/TRBV6-3	TRBJ1-5	CASSETVKPQHF	TGTGCCAGCAGTGAGACAGTTAAACCCCAGCATTTT
-	-	TRBV4-3	TRBJ1-1	CASSQDDRALNTEAFF	TGCGCCAGCAGCCAAGATGATCGGGCTCTGAACACTGAAGCTTTCTTT
-	TRBD2	TRBV5-1	TRBJ2-4	CASSLAGRGNIQYF	TGCGCCAGCAGCTTGGCGGGGAGGGGAAACATTCAGTACTTC
once	-	TRBV2	TRBJ1-2	CASSARGTQLYGYTF	TGTGCCAGCAGCGCACGGGGCACGCAACTATATGGCTACACCTTC
-	-	TRBV27	TRBJ2-1	CASSGGSPLASYNEQFF	TGTGCCAGCAGTGGGGGGAGTCCTTTAGCCTCCTACAATGAGCAGTTCTTC
-	-	TRBV10-3	TRBJ2-2	CAIGGGQLDTGELFF	TGTGCCATCGGAGGGGGACAGCTTGACACCGGGGAGCTGTTTTTT
once	-	TRBV7-3	TRBJ2-3	CASSLSGRSTDTQYF	TGTGCCAGCAGCCTTAGCGGACGTAGCACAGATACGCAGTATTTT
-	-	TRBV11-2	TRBJ2-5	CASSLDLKGQTQYF	TGTGCCAGCAGCTTAGATCTGAAAGGACAGACCCAGTACTTC
-	-	TRBV4-2	TRBJ2-2	CASSQVRTAHTGELFF	TGTGCCAGCAGCCAAGTTAGGACAGCGCACACCGGGGAGCTGTTTTTT
-	TRBD1	TRBV10-3	TRBJ2-7	CAISPGTASTYEQYF	TGTGCCATCAGCCCAGGGACAGCTTCAACCTACGAGCAGTACTTC
-	-	TRBV9	TRBJ2-6	CASSVPVLGANVLTF	TGTGCCAGCAGCGTACCGGTCCTTGGGGCCAACGTCCTGACTTTC
-	TRBD1	TRBV7-9	TRBJ2-7	CASSRTNRGTYEQYF	TGTGCCAGCAGCCGAACAAACAGGGGTACCTACGAGCAGTACTTC
-	-	TRBV28	TRBJ1-5	CASGRKTQPQHF	TGTGCCAGCGGCCGGAAGACCCAGCCCCAGCATTTT
-	-	TRBV4-1	TRBJ1-1	CASSYSFGVNTEAFF	TGCGCCAGCAGCTATTCTTTCGGGGTGAACACTGAAGCTTTCTTT
-	-	TRBV3-1/TRBV3-2	TRBJ1-2	CASSQVTPRGKNYGYTF	TGTGCCAGCAGCCAAGTTACTCCGCGGGGGAAGAACTATGGCTACACCTTC
-	TRBD2	TRBV6-5	TRBJ2-3	CASRGLAGGDTQYF	TGTGCCAGCAGAGGACTAGCTGGTGGGGATACGCAGTATTTT
-	-	TRBV15	TRBJ2-7	CATSASRQAYQREQYF	TGTGCCACGTCGGCCAGTCGACAGGCCTATCAGAGGGAGCAGTACTTC
-	TRBD2	TRBV18	TRBJ2-1	CASSPRSGSYNEQFF	TGTGCCAGCTCACCAAGGAGCGGGAGCTACAATGAGCAGTTCTTC
-	-	TRBV5-1	TRBJ2-5	CASSFGVLETQYF	TGCGCCAGCAGCTTTGGAGTACTTGAGACCCAGTACTTC
once	TRBD2	TRBV7-2	TRBJ2-7	CASSWGEGGPFFYEQYF	TGTGCCAGCAGCTGGGGGGAGGGAGGGCCCTTTTTCTACGAGCAGTACTTC
-	TRBD2	TRBV28	TRBJ2-7	CASSLATSGPPYEQYF	TGTGCCAGCAGTTTGGCAACTAGCGGACCACCCTACGAGCAGTACTTC
-	-	TRBV5-8	TRBJ2-3	CASRPYTDTQYF	TGTGCCAGCAGGCCTTACACAGATACGCAGTATTTT
-	-	TRBV6-5	TRBJ1-1	CASRKQGWETEAFF	TGTGCCAGCAGGAAACAGGGTTGGGAAACTGAAGCTTTCTTT
-	-	TRBV6-2/TRBV6-3	TRBJ1-5	CASSLRGTTGQPQHF	TGTGCCAGCAGTCTACGGGGGACCACTGGGCAGCCCCAGCATTTT
-	-	TRBV18	TRBJ2-6	CASSPLRVSGANVLTF	TGTGCCAGCTCACCCCTGCGGGTCTCTGGGGCCAACGTCCTGACTTTC
-	-	TRBV6-4	TRBJ2-2	CASSDINTGELFF	TGTGCCAGCAGTGACATCAACACCGGGGAGCTGTTTTTT
-	TRBD1	TRBV18	TRBJ1-1	CASSLGQGNTEAFF	TGTGCCAGCTCACTCGGACAGGGGAACACTGAAGCTTTCTTT
-	-	TRBV6-6	TRBJ2-6	CASTPGKANVLTF	TGTGCCAGCACCCCAGGGAAGGCCAACGTCCTGACTTTC
-	-	TRBV28	TRBJ1-1	CASSLLYGQPGTEAFF	TGTGCCAGCAGTTTGTTGTACGGTCAGCCGGGCACTGAAGCTTTCTTT
-	-	TRBV7-9	TRBJ2-1	CAITGYSTGHNEQFF	TGTGCCATTACAGGGTACTCAACGGGCCACAATGAGCAGTTCTTC
-	-	TRBV9	TRBJ2-5	CASSQSPLETQYF	TGTGCCAGCAGCCAGAGTCCGTTAGAGACCCAGTACTTC
-	-	TRBV13	TRBJ2-7	CASSLRGYPYEQYF	TGTGCCAGCAGCTTACGAGGGTATCCATACGAGCAGTACTTC
once	-	TRBV12-3/TRBV12-4	TRBJ2-5	CASSYNWGEKYF	TGTGCCAGCAGTTACAATTGGGGAGAAAAGTACTTC
once	-	TRBV9	TRBJ1-1	CASSVAQKNTEAFF	TGTGCCAGCAGCGTAGCTCAGAAGAACACTGAAGCTTTCTTT
-	-	TRBV29-1	TRBJ2-4	CSVEAQGAKNIQYF	TGCAGCGTTGAAGCTCAGGGGGCCAAAAACATTCAGTACTTC
-	-	TRBV12-3/TRBV12-4	TRBJ2-7	CASSLGGNYEQYF	TGTGCCAGCAGTTTAGGCGGCAACTACGAGCAGTACTTC
-	-	TRBV27	TRBJ2-3	CASRYTSTDTQYF	TGTGCCAGCCGGTACACTAGCACAGATACGCAGTATTTT
-	-	TRBV12-3/TRBV12-4	TRBJ1-2	CASSLSGGYTF	TGTGCCAGCAGTTTATCTGGTGGCTACACCTTC
-	-	TRBV3-1/TRBV3-2	TRBJ2-1	CASSQGVRNEQFF	TGTGCCAGCAGCCAAGGAGTCCGGAATGAGCAGTTCTTC
once	TRBD2	TRBV19	TRBJ2-1	CASSILITSGSNEQFF	TGTGCCAGTAGTATTTTAATTACTAGCGGGAGCAATGAGCAGTTCTTC
-	TRBD2	TRBV7-7	TRBJ2-1	CASSLTSGVHNEQFF	TGTGCTAGCAGCTTAACTAGCGGGGTTCACAATGAGCAGTTCTTC
-	-	TRBV29-1	TRBJ1-4	CSVVQGREKLFF	TGCAGCGTTGTCCAGGGTCGTGAAAAACTGTTTTTT
-	-	TRBV21-1	TRBJ1-1	CASSKRTDQNTEAFF	TGTGCCAGCAGCAAAAGGACAGACCAGAACACTGAAGCTTTCTTT
-	-	TRBV6-6	TRBJ1-3	CASSYRGSGNTIYF	TGTGCCAGCAGTTACAGGGGGTCAGGAAACACCATATATTTT
-	-	TRBV6-5	TRBJ1-2	CASSYNGQGTYGYTF	TGTGCCAGCAGTTACAATGGCCAGGGTACCTATGGCTACACCTTC
-	TRBD2	TRBV3-1/TRBV3-2	TRBJ2-1	CASRWTSGNNEQFF	TGTGCCAGCCGATGGACTAGCGGGAACAATGAGCAGTTCTTC
-	TRBD1	TRBV19	TRBJ2-7	CASSLHRGAIDRQYF	TGTGCCAGTAGTTTGCACAGGGGAGCTATTGATCGGCAGTACTTC
-	TRBD2	TRBV2	TRBJ2-3	CASSGLWLAGNTDTQYF	TGTGCCAGCAGTGGTTTGTGGCTAGCGGGAAACACAGATACGCAGTATTTT